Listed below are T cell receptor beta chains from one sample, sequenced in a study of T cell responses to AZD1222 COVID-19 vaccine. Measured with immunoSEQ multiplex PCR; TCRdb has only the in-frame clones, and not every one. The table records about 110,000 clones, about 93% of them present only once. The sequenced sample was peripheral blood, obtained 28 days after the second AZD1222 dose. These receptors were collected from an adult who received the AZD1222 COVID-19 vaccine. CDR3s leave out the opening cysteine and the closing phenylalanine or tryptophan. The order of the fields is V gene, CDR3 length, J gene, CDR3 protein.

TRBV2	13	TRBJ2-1	ASSEALQGQYEQF
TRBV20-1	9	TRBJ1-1	SARGNTEAF
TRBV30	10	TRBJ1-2	AWGHGNNGYT
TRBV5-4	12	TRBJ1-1	ASSPGLSNTEAF
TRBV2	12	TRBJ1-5	ASSERDTNQPQH
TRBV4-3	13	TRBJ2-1	ASSPRANGFNEQF
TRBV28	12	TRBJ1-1	ASSLLQENTEAF
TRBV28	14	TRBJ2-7	ATQIRTGGTPYEQY
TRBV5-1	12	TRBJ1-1	ASRFGTWDTEAF
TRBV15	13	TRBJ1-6	ATSRDRLGGSPLH
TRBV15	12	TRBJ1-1	ATSTRTVNTEAF
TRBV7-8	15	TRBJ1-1	ASSGRKDRVFGAEAF
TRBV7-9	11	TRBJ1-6	ASSFELGSPLH
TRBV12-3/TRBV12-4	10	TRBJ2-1	ASRVGYNEQF
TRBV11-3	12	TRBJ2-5	ASSLGGAQETQY
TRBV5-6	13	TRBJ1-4	ASSLQVSANEKLF
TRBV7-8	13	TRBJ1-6	ASSPRGSYNSPLH
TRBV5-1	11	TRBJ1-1	ASSLWGQGEAF
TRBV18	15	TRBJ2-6	ASSPMTGNSGANVLT
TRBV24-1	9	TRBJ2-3	ATSVSDTQY
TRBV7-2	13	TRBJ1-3	ASSAGTGAGNTIY
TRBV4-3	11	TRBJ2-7	ASSQGSGYEQY
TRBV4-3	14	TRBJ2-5	ASSQEGGWGQETQY
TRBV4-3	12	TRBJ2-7	ASSFHTSEGEQY
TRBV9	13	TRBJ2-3	ASSKGTSGTDTQY
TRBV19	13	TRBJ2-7	ASSMDRGASYEQY
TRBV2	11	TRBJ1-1	ASSVWENTEAF
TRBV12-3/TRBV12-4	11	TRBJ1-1	ASNPDRVTEAF
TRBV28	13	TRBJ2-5	ASSLPAGGQETQY
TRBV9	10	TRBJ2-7	ASSRDREKQY
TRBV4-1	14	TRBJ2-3	ASSQVWGDTTDTQY
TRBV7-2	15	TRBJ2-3	ASSLRAGGWGTDTQY
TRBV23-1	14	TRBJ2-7	ASSQTGQVISYEQY
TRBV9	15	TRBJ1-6	ASSNRQGNLHNSPLH
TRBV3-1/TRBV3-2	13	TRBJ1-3	ASSPRAYSGNTIY
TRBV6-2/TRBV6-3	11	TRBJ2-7	ASSPGSPYEQY
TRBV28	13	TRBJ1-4	ASSLSGGMAEKLF
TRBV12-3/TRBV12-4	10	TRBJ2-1	ASSTSGQGQF
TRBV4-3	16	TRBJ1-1	ASSLLDPRTELNTEAF
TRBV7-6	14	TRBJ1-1	ASSLEAGGGNTEAF
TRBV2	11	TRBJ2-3	ASSGGRTDTQY
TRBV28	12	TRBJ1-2	ASTEFGWGYGYT
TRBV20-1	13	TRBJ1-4	SASATRDRVKVLF
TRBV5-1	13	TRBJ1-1	ASSLQGSGNTEAF
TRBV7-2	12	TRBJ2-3	ASSRLAGRDTQY
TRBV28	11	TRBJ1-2	ASQDRGDYGYT
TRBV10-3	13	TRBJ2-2	AISAVALNTGELF
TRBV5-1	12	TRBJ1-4	ASSLHPPGEKLF
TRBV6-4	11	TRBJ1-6	ASSVSVNSPLH
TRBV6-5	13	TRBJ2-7	ASSRSRTGPYEQY
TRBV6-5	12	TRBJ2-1	ASSYSGGYNEQF
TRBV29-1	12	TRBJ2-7	SVGGTSGDDEQY
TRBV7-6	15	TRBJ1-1	ASSLGGSWLMNTEAF
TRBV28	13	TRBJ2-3	ASSRPGSSTDTQY
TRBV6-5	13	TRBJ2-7	ASSYSSGVNYEQY